A selection of T cell receptor beta chains follows, all from one sample in a study of CD8+CD57+ T cells in acquired aplastic anemia. MiXCR was run by TCRdb on the reads, yielding one entry per CDR3 protein. The table shows about 48,000 distinct CDR3 sequences, with about 78% occurring only once. Sequencing was carried out using sorted CD4+, CD8+, or CD8+CD57+ T cells (not recorded which) from PBMCs. These receptor sequences come from a human donor in good health, serving as a control. The CDR3 runs from the conserved cysteine through the conserved F or W. Each record gives: D gene, V gene, clone size, J gene, CDR3 protein, CDR3 DNA. A D gene is named only where the DNA matches it firmly. The listing skips clone size in some rows; elsewhere it reads once, few, many or a size class.

d_gene: TRBD1; v_gene: TRBV7-9; abundance: .; j_gene: TRBJ2-5; CDR3aa: CASSPGQGRETQYF; CDR3nt: TGTGCCAGCAGCCCGGGACAGGGTCGGGAGACCCAGTACTTC
d_gene: .; v_gene: TRBV25-1; abundance: .; j_gene: TRBJ2-5; CDR3aa: CASSTGGRVQETQYF; CDR3nt: TGTGCCAGCAGTACCGGCGGCAGGGTACAAGAGACCCAGTACTTC
d_gene: .; v_gene: TRBV20-1; abundance: once; j_gene: TRBJ1-6; CDR3aa: CSARYPDRGSPLHF; CDR3nt: TGCAGTGCTAGATACCCGGACCGGGGTTCACCCCTCCACTTT
d_gene: .; v_gene: TRBV15; abundance: .; j_gene: TRBJ2-5; CDR3aa: CATSRGGLPGQETQYF; CDR3nt: TGTGCCACCAGCAGAGGTGGACTGCCCGGGCAGGAGACCCAGTACTTC
d_gene: .; v_gene: TRBV7-8; abundance: .; j_gene: TRBJ2-5; CDR3aa: CASSPKRAGFETQYF; CDR3nt: TGTGCCAGCAGCCCAAAGCGTGCGGGATTCGAGACCCAGTACTTC
d_gene: .; v_gene: TRBV10-3; abundance: .; j_gene: TRBJ2-7; CDR3aa: CAIGGGTPSDNEQYF; CDR3nt: TGTGCCATCGGGGGGGGGACACCCTCGGACAACGAGCAGTACTTC
d_gene: TRBD2; v_gene: TRBV2; abundance: .; j_gene: TRBJ2-7; CDR3aa: CASRKLAGENSYEQYF; CDR3nt: TGTGCCAGCAGAAAATTAGCGGGGGAGAACTCCTACGAGCAGTACTTC
d_gene: TRBD2; v_gene: TRBV24-1; abundance: few; j_gene: TRBJ2-1; CDR3aa: CATSARDSGNNEQFF; CDR3nt: TGTGCCACCAGTGCTAGAGATAGCGGGAACAATGAGCAGTTCTTC
d_gene: TRBD2; v_gene: TRBV6-4; abundance: many; j_gene: TRBJ2-1; CDR3aa: CASSEGLAVNEQFF; CDR3nt: TGTGCCAGCAGTGAAGGGCTAGCGGTCAATGAGCAGTTCTTC
d_gene: TRBD2; v_gene: TRBV15; abundance: .; j_gene: TRBJ2-1; CDR3aa: CATSGPKGLAGGSSYNEQFF; CDR3nt: TGTGCCACCAGCGGGCCAAAGGGACTAGCGGGAGGGAGCTCCTACAATGAGCAGTTCTTC
d_gene: TRBD2; v_gene: TRBV5-1; abundance: .; j_gene: TRBJ2-2; CDR3aa: CASSFGTSAPGELFF; CDR3nt: TGCGCCAGCAGCTTCGGGACTAGCGCCCCCGGGGAGCTGTTTTTT
d_gene: TRBD1; v_gene: TRBV19; abundance: .; j_gene: TRBJ1-2; CDR3aa: CASHSGTDYGYTF; CDR3nt: TGTGCCAGTCATTCCGGGACAGACTATGGCTACACCTTC
d_gene: .; v_gene: TRBV7-9; abundance: .; j_gene: TRBJ1-1; CDR3aa: CASSLDRMNTEAFF; CDR3nt: TGTGCCAGCAGCTTAGATCGCATGAACACTGAAGCTTTCTTT
d_gene: TRBD2; v_gene: TRBV2; abundance: .; j_gene: TRBJ2-3; CDR3aa: CASGTSGITSTDTQYF; CDR3nt: TGTGCCAGCGGGACTAGCGGGATCACTAGCACAGATACGCAGTATTTT
d_gene: .; v_gene: TRBV29-1; abundance: .; j_gene: TRBJ1-2; CDR3aa: CSVGRASGYTF; CDR3nt: TGCAGCGTTGGCAGGGCGTCTGGCTACACCTTC
d_gene: .; v_gene: TRBV20-1; abundance: .; j_gene: TRBJ2-1; CDR3aa: CSASPGSSYNEQFF; CDR3nt: TGCAGTGCTTCTCCCGGTAGCTCCTACAATGAGCAGTTCTTC
d_gene: .; v_gene: TRBV20-1; abundance: .; j_gene: TRBJ1-5; CDR3aa: CSARPFTQGPQHF; CDR3nt: TGCAGTGCTAGACCATTTACCCAGGGCCCCCAGCATTTT
d_gene: .; v_gene: TRBV12-3/TRBV12-4; abundance: once; j_gene: TRBJ2-3; CDR3aa: CASSPDPVDTQYF; CDR3nt: TGTGCCAGCAGCCCTGACCCAGTAGATACGCAGTATTTT
d_gene: .; v_gene: TRBV7-4; abundance: .; j_gene: TRBJ2-3; CDR3aa: CASSLAGDADTQYF; CDR3nt: TGTGCCAGCAGCTTAGCGGGGGATGCAGATACGCAGTATTTT
d_gene: TRBD1; v_gene: TRBV20-1; abundance: .; j_gene: TRBJ2-7; CDR3aa: CSAREQGASYEQYF; CDR3nt: TGCAGTGCTAGAGAACAGGGGGCGAGCTACGAGCAGTACTTC
d_gene: .; v_gene: TRBV2; abundance: few; j_gene: TRBJ1-1; CDR3aa: CASSGPGNTEAFF; CDR3nt: TGTGCCAGCAGTGGCCCAGGGAACACTGAAGCTTTCTTT
d_gene: .; v_gene: TRBV9; abundance: .; j_gene: TRBJ1-2; CDR3aa: CASSVVADNYGYTF; CDR3nt: TGTGCCAGCAGCGTAGTTGCAGACAACTATGGCTACACCTTC
d_gene: TRBD1; v_gene: TRBV11-2; abundance: .; j_gene: TRBJ2-7; CDR3aa: CASSSGQGSYEQYF; CDR3nt: TGTGCCAGCAGCTCCGGACAGGGTAGCTACGAGCAGTACTTC
d_gene: .; v_gene: TRBV7-9; abundance: .; j_gene: TRBJ1-1; CDR3aa: CASSSQAGGEAFF; CDR3nt: TGTGCCAGCAGCTCTCAGGCGGGGGGCGAAGCTTTCTTT
d_gene: .; v_gene: TRBV19; abundance: .; j_gene: TRBJ1-2; CDR3aa: CASSITDPNYGYTF; CDR3nt: TGTGCCAGTAGTATAACGGACCCTAACTATGGCTACACCTTC
d_gene: .; v_gene: TRBV5-6; abundance: many; j_gene: TRBJ2-1; CDR3aa: CASSLGYRKGIYNEQFF; CDR3nt: TGTGCCAGCAGCTTGGGGTATAGAAAGGGTATTTACAATGAGCAGTTCTTC
d_gene: TRBD1; v_gene: TRBV19; abundance: .; j_gene: TRBJ2-2; CDR3aa: CASSSGTALTGELFF; CDR3nt: TGTGCCAGTAGTTCCGGGACAGCTTTAACCGGGGAGCTGTTTTTT
d_gene: .; v_gene: TRBV29-1; abundance: .; j_gene: TRBJ2-2; CDR3aa: CSGGTGELFF; CDR3nt: TGCAGCGGGGGGACAGGGGAGCTGTTTTTT
d_gene: .; v_gene: TRBV2; abundance: .; j_gene: TRBJ1-1; CDR3aa: CASKETPNTEAFF; CDR3nt: TGTGCCAGCAAGGAGACACCGAACACTGAAGCTTTCTTT